A single sample gave rise to the 25 T cell receptor beta chains below, sequenced in a study of blood T cell repertoires in acute mononucleosis. Overall study results and limits: GLC-BM selection appeared to involve both TCR alpha and beta chains.

Here immunoSEQ multiplex PCR was the method, and the copy in TCRdb shows in-frame clones only, minus some. The sample records about 640 clones, about a third being singletons. The time point here: acute infectious mononucleosis, at clinical presentation within 2 weeks of symptom onset (visit 1). Specimen: EBV GLC epitope tetramer+ CD8+ T cells sorted from PBMCs, collected during acute infectious mononucleosis. The subset denotes: CD8 T cells binding tetramer with EBV BMLF1 280-288 peptide (GLC-BM). The source of these receptors is a man aged 18 to 35 with infectious mononucleosis caused by EBV.

This clone was observed at least ten times. The V gene is TRBV6-4, the J gene TRBJ2-1; 7 nucleotides agree with TRBD2. V lost 6 bases, J lost 5 bases, and 16 bases stayed unmatched. Germline V lookup: CDR1 MRHNA, CDR2 SNTAGT. The CDR3 loop spans 17 amino acids. CDR3 sequence: CASRLRGRGIVNNEQFF. In DNA, the CDR3 is TGTGCCAGCAGGCTACGAGGGAGGGGAATCGTCAACAATGAGCAGTTCTTC.

The chain combines TRBV10-1 with TRBJ1-2; no firm D call. V was clipped by 5 bases and J by 4 bases, with 20 bases between them. The CDR3 contains 16 residues. Germline CDR1 reads WNHNN; CDR2 reads SYGVQD (reference sequence). CDR3 sequence (DNA): TGCGCCAGCAGTCGTGGGCTATCGCGAAAGACCTATGGCTACACCTTC. It specifies CASSRGLSRKTYGYTF.

As regards this clone: Distinct nucleotide sequences in the sample also encode this CDR3. The rearrangement links TRBV9 to TRBJ1-4; D is uncertain. Trimming took off 3 bases at V and 0 bases at J, with 12 bases between the two ends. The CDR3 spans 16 residues. Germline values: CDR1 SGDLS, CDR2 YYNGEE. The CDR3 DNA sequence: TGTGCCAGCAGCGACGGACTTGTTGCAACTAATGAAAAACTGTTTTTT. It codes for CASSDGLVATNEKLFF.

This clone was observed a handful of times. The V call is TRBV18, the J call TRBJ2-5, with TRBD2 matching over 7 bases. The CDR3 spans 13 residues. J was trimmed by 5 bases and V by 6 bases; bases with no gene match: 6. Per the germline V gene, CDR1 is KGHSH and CDR2 is LQKENI. For the CDR3, the DNA is TGTGCCAGCTCCCCAACTAGCGTGGAGACCCAGTACTTC. It specifies CASSPTSVETQYF.

This clone has only a few counts. V usage is TRBV6-5 and J usage is TRBJ1-4, with D uncertain. Germline CDR1 and CDR2: MNHEY and SVGAGI. The V end lost 4 bases, the J end lost 6 bases, and 6 bases lay between the germline ends. There are 12 residues in the CDR3. The CDR3 sequence: CASSLIYEKLFF. The CDR3 coding sequence is TGTGCCAGCAGTTTAATTTATGAAAAACTGTTTTTT.

The V call is TRBV6-5, the J call TRBJ2-5, with TRBD2 as a possible D gene (5 bases). This CDR3 spans 13 amino acids. Between the trimmed V and J ends, which lost 4 bases and 11 bases, there was a span of 17 bases. The germline CDR1 and CDR2 sequences are MNHEY and SVGAGI. CDR3 in amino acids: CASSLPLSGEQYF. The CDR3 bases are TGTGCCAGCAGTTTACCCCTCAGTGGGGAGCAGTACTTC.

Remarks on this clone: A far larger clone lies a single base away; this is likely a read error. This chain uses TRBV9 with TRBJ1-4; D is possibly TRBD1 (5 bases). V was trimmed by 5 bases and J by 0 bases, leaving 14 bases between them. CDR3 length: 16 residues. CDR1 is SGDLS, CDR2 YYNGEE, per germline. CDR3 residues: CASRDGQVATNEKLFF. Written as DNA, the CDR3 is TGTGCCAGCAGAGACGGACAAGTTGCAACTAATGAAAAACTGTTTTTT.

Note on this clone: Other DNA sequences in this specimen translate into the identical CDR3. This chain links TRBV9 with TRBJ1-4, with D uncertain. This CDR3 has 16 amino acids. With 2 bases removed from V and 0 bases from J, the gap between germline ends came to 11 bases. The V gene's germline CDR1 is SGDLS and CDR2 YYNGEE. The CDR3 DNA follows: TGTGCCAGCAGCGTCGGACTTGTTGCAACTAATGAAAAACTGTTTTTT. The encoded protein is CASSVGLVATNEKLFF.

This clone was seen a handful of times. With a far larger clone one base away, a read error is the likely cause. The rearrangement links TRBV28 to TRBJ2-7; D gene ambiguous. The germline V gene has CDR1 MDHEN and CDR2 SYDVKM. This CDR3 is built from 13 residues. The CDR3 region has the DNA TGTGCCACCAGTTTACCCCTCAGTGGGGAGCAGTACTTC. Its protein is CATSLPLSGEQYF.

At least ten counts were recorded for this clone. The likely explanation is a read error, given a far larger clone one base away. V usage is TRBV28 and J usage is TRBJ2-7, with D uncertain. CDR3 size: 13 residues. Trimming stripped 2 bases from V and 7 bases from J, with 12 bases between. Germline lookup yields CDR1 MDHEN and CDR2 SYDVKM. The DNA of the CDR3 is TGTGCCAGCAGTTTACCCCACAGTGGGGAGCAGTACTTC. Amino acid sequence: CASSLPHSGEQYF.

This clone has just a few counts. Mismatch with germline at one junction end may stem from a read error. The sample has other DNA sequences that encode this CDR3 too. The chain combines TRBV28 with TRBJ2-7; D gene unclear. In germline, CDR1 is MDHEN, CDR2 SYDVKM. CDR3 size: 13 residues. The CDR3 region has the DNA TGTTCCAGCAGTTTACCCCTCAGTGGTGAGCAGTACTTC. Its translation: CSSSLPLSGEQYF.

Notes on this clone: A read error is likely here: a far larger clone is one base away. This chain joins TRBV9 and TRBJ2-7; 7 bases fit TRBD1. The J call may be mistaken, given a closer DNA end match to TRBJ2-1. The CDR3 runs to 15 residues. CDR1 is SGDLS, CDR2 YYNGEE, per germline. This CDR3 is CASSVGTGISYEQFF. The CDR3 DNA reads as TGTGCCAGCAGCGTAGGGACAGGAATCTCCTACGAGCAGTTCTTC.

Only a few counts were recorded for this clone. It is likely a read error: a sequence one base away is far more abundant. This chain connects TRBV6-8 to TRBJ2-1; 7 bases align to TRBD2. Germline assignment: CDR1 MNHGY and CDR2 SAAAGT. This CDR3 comprises 17 residues. After removal of 6 bases from V and 5 bases from J, the junction contained 16 bases not matched to a gene. CDR3 amino acids: CASRLRGRGMVNNEQFF. CDR3 nucleotide sequence: TGTGCCAGCAGGCTACGAGGGAGGGGAATGGTCAACAATGAGCAGTTCTTC.

About this clone: One end of the junction fails to match germline, which may point to a read error. The chain couples TRBV9 to TRBJ1-4; possibly TRBD1 for D (5 bases). Germline CDR1 and CDR2: SGDLS and YYNGEE. CDR3 length: 16 residues. The CDR3 sequence is CSSSDGQAATNEKLFF. The CDR3 bases are TGTTCCAGCAGCGACGGACAAGCTGCAACTAATGAAAAGCTGTTTTTT.

This clone was counted a few times. It is likely a read error: a sequence one base away is far more abundant. The DNA for the CDR3 is TGTGCCAGCAGTGAGGGTCAGATCGCCCCCGGGGAGCTGGTTTTT. Protein product: CASSEGQIAPGELVF. This chain joins TRBV2 and TRBJ2-2, with D maybe TRBD2 (5 bases). CDR1 and CDR2 from the germline V gene are SNHLY and FYNNEI. The CDR3 runs to 15 residues.

This clone was detected a few times. Given a much more abundant clone one base away, this may be a read error. The J gene is TRBJ1-4, the V gene TRBV13; the D gene is possibly TRBD1 (5 bases). V lost 5 bases and J lost 0, with 13 bases in between. This CDR3 region has 16 residues. Looked up from germline, CDR1 is PRHDT and CDR2 is FYEKMQ (reference sequence). The CDR3 protein is CASSDGQVATNEKLFF. The CDR3 DNA reads TGTGCCAGCAGCGACGGACAAGTTGCAACTAATGAAAAACTGTTTTTT.

In the case of this clone: This sequence may be a read error, since a much larger clone differs from it by one base. This chain uses TRBV21-1 with TRBJ1-4; TRBD1, as called in the table, went unchecked against the DNA. TRBV21-1 is an annotated pseudogene. This CDR3 spans 16 amino acids. The CDR3 DNA sequence: TGTGCCAGCAGCGACGGACAAGTTGCAACTAATGAAAAACTGTTTTTT. Translation: CASSDGQVATNEKLFF.

Remarks on this clone: At one boundary the junction diverges from the germline segment, which might be a read error. The rearrangement uses TRBV9 and TRBJ1-4, with D unclear. The CDR3 is 16 amino acids. Germline V CDR1 and CDR2: SGDLS, YYNGEE. The CDR3 DNA reads as TGTGCCAGCTGCGACGGAGAAGTTGCAACTAATGAAAATCTGTTTTTT. Translating gives CASCDGEVATNENLFF.

Worth noting for this clone: The limits of the CDR3 on the DNA are not certain, so only TCRdb's listed CDR3 is given. At the DNA level, this CDR3 is encoded by other sequences in the same sample as well. CDR3 protein: CSVGAGGTMKNCFF. The V and J genes are TRBV29-1 and TRBJ1-4. The CDR3 spans 14 residues, counting both ends. Germline V gene data show CDR1 as SQVTM and CDR2 as ANQGSEA.

This clone was recorded a few times. This chain connects TRBV2 to TRBJ2-1; no reliable D call. Germline V gives CDR1 SNHLY, CDR2 FYNNEI. The germline V and J ends were trimmed by 6 bases and 6 bases, with 9 bases remaining between them. The CDR3 is 12 residues long. CDR3 region: CASSVVGNEQFF. The CDR3 DNA sequence: TGTGCCAGCAGCGTAGTAGGCAATGAGCAGTTCTTC.

This clone was counted once. The rearrangement links TRBV28 to TRBJ2-7; 7 bases map to TRBD1. Looked up from germline, CDR1 is MDHEN and CDR2 is SYDVKM. Trimming at V came to 3 bases and at J to 7 bases, leaving 3 bases not matched to a gene. This CDR3 is built from 12 residues. CDR3 in amino acids: CASSFPRGEQYF. The CDR3, as DNA: TGTGCCAGCAGTTTTCCCAGGGGGGAGCAGTACTTC.

Notes on this clone: A read error may be the cause here, since a much bigger clone is one base away. The chain recombines TRBV14 with TRBJ2-5; tentatively, D is TRBD2 (5 bases). Trimming took off 6 bases at V and 11 bases at J, with 19 bases between the two ends. Looked up from germline, CDR1 is SGHDN and CDR2 is FVKESK. The CDR3 is made up of 13 amino acids. The CDR3 here is CASSLPLSGEQYF. Here the CDR3 DNA reads TGTGCCAGCAGTTTACCCCTCAGTGGGGAGCAGTACTTC.

Comments on this clone: A single base is all that separates this from a far larger clone, so a read error is likely. Other nucleotide sequences from this sample produce the same CDR3. The V call is TRBV9, the J call TRBJ1-4; D is ambiguous. The CDR3 covers 16 residues. Trimming pared 3 bases from V and 0 bases from J, leaving 12 bases between. Germline CDR1 SGDLS, CDR2 YYNGEE. DNA of the CDR3: TGTGCCAGCAGCGACGGACTAGTTGCAACTAATGAAAAACTGTTTTTT. It yields the protein CASSDGLVATNEKLFF.

This clone was counted between two and nine times. The chain carries TRBV9 and TRBJ1-4, with D maybe TRBD1 (5 bases). V was shortened by 9 bases and J by 0 bases, with 18 bases between the two germline ends. Germline V lookup: CDR1 SGDLS, CDR2 YYNGEE. This CDR3 is 16 amino acids long. Here the CDR3 DNA reads TGTGCCATCATCGACGGACAAGTTGCAACTAATGAAAAACTGTTTTTT. It yields the protein CAIIDGQVATNEKLFF.

This clone was recorded a few times. This is likely an artifact of a read error, given a far larger clone one base away. This chain joins TRBV29-1 and TRBJ1-4, with D perhaps matching TRBD1 (6 bases). Trimming removed 4 bases at V and 4 bases at J, with 13 bases between. The CDR3 totals 14 residues. Germline lookup yields CDR1 SQVTM and CDR2 ANQGSEA. DNA of the CDR3: TGCAGCGTTGGCGCCGGGGGCAATAATGAAAAACTGTTTTTT. Protein: CSVGAGGNNEKLFF.